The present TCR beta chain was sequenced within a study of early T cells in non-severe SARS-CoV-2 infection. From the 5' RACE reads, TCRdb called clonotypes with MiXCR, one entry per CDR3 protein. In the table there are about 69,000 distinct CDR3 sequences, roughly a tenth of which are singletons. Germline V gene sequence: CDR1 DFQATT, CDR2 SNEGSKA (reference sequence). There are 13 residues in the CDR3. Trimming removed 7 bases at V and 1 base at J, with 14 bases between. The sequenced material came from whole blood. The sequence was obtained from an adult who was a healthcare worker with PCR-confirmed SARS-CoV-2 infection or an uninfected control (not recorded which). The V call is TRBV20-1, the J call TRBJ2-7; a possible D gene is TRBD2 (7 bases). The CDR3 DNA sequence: TGCAGTGTTCGGAGGGGGGGATCCTACGAGCAGTACTTC. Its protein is CSVRRGGSYEQYF.